Following are 17 T cell receptor beta chains from one sample sequenced in a study of T-cell memory formation after mild COVID-19. TCRdb processed the 5' RACE reads anew with MiXCR; each CDR3 protein has one entry. The sample records about 260,000 distinct CDR3 sequences, around 8% being singletons. The sequenced sample was PBMCs or a T cell subset sorted from them (not recorded which). The receptors come from a man younger than 30 who had mild COVID-19 (a few samples of this study predate the infection). Cell type and time point are not known.

This clonotype was detected only a few times. The gene calls are TRBV7-3 and TRBJ2-1; 10 positions agree with TRBD2. The CDR3 is 15 residues long. CDR1 is SGHTA, CDR2 FQGTGA, per germline. V lost 4 bases to trimming and J lost 4 bases; unmatched junction nucleotides: 4. The CDR3: CASSSTAGGYNEQFF. The CDR3 bases are TGTGCCAGCAGCTCGACAGCGGGGGGGTACAATGAGCAGTTCTTC.

This clonotype has a count of ten or more. The V gene is TRBV5-1, the J gene TRBJ2-5; D ambiguous. Germline lookup yields CDR1 SGHRS and CDR2 YFSETQ. Trimming stripped 4 bases from V and 5 bases from J, with 18 bases between. This CDR3 spans 15 amino acids. The CDR3 region has the DNA TGCGCCAGCAGCACCGGTCGTATTGGGGTGGAGACCCAGTACTTC. As protein: CASSTGRIGVETQYF. The whole variable domain, remainder taken from reference TRBV5-1 and TRBJ2-5, is KAGVTQTPRYLIKTRGQQVTLSCSPISGHRSVSWYQQTPGQGLQFLFEYFSETQRNKGNFPGRFSGRQFSNSRSEMNVSTLELGDSALYLCASSTGRIGVETQYFGPGTRLLVL.

J is TRBJ2-4 and V is TRBV28, with TRBD2 matching 7 bases. The CDR3 is 13 residues long. Germline CDR1 and CDR2: MDHEN and SYDVKM. J gave up 9 bases and V 6 bases, and 8 bases lay outside the gene matches. The CDR3 nucleotides are TGTGCCAGCAGCCTATCCGGGGAGGGCATTCAGTACTTC. This gives the protein CASSLSGEGIQYF.

This clonotype was seen at least ten times. This sequence joins TRBV15 and TRBJ2-1; TRBD2 agrees at 9 bases. Germline V gene data show CDR1 as LNHNV and CDR2 as YYDKDF (reference sequence). The ends lost 5 bases at V and 4 bases at J; junction bases unmatched: 6. The CDR3 runs 15 residues. The CDR3 nucleotides read TGTGCCACCAGCCTGGGACTAGCAGATTACAATGAGCAGTTCTTC. Translated, it gives CATSLGLADYNEQFF.

This chain connects TRBV7-9 to TRBJ1-2; 8 bases fit TRBD1. The CDR3 loop spans 17 amino acids. Germline V gene sequence: CDR1 SEHNR, CDR2 FQNEAQ (reference sequence). V was pared by 5 bases and J by 4 bases, with 15 bases of the junction left unmatched. The CDR3 loop is CASSPESGRGPSYGYTF. The CDR3 bases are TGTGCCAGCAGCCCCGAGTCGGGCAGGGGGCCCTCCTATGGCTACACCTTC.

The chain carries TRBV4-2 and TRBJ2-2; perhaps TRBD1 as D (5 bases). V was shortened by 3 bases and J by 1 base, with 9 bases between the two germline ends. Germline V gene sequence: CDR1 LGHNA, CDR2 YNFKEQ. This CDR3 is built from 15 residues. The CDR3 nucleotides are TGTGCCAGCAGCCATCTGGGGCAGAACACCGGGGAGCTGTTTTTT. It specifies CASSHLGQNTGELFF.

This clonotype showed up just a few times. The chain links TRBV12-3 or TRBV12-4 to TRBJ2-7; a weak D match, TRBD2 (6 bases). The CDR3 is 11 residues long. The germline V and J ends were trimmed by 3 bases and 6 bases, with 6 bases remaining between them. CDR3: CASSFGSEQYV. The CDR3 nucleotides are TGTGCCAGCAGTTTCGGGAGCGAGCAGTACGTC.

The chain has TRBV19 and TRBJ2-1, with unresolved D. This CDR3 has 12 amino acids. Germline V gene sequence: CDR1 LNHDA, CDR2 SQIVND (reference sequence). With 2 bases removed from V and 8 bases from J, the gap between germline ends came to 7 bases. Written as DNA, the CDR3 is TGTGCCAGTAGTATATCAAGCTATGAGCAGTTCTTC. Protein product: CASSISSYEQFF.

This clonotype showed up just a few times. The rearrangement links TRBV12-3 or TRBV12-4 to TRBJ2-1, with D perhaps being TRBD1 or TRBD2 (5 bases each). The CDR3 is made up of 15 amino acids. V lost 3 bases, J lost 0 bases, and 9 bases lay in between. This chain's CDR3 is CASSFVGDSYNEQFF. The CDR3 nucleotides are TGTGCCAGCAGTTTCGTGGGGGACTCCTACAATGAGCAGTTCTTC.

The chain carries TRBV6-5 and TRBJ2-2; perhaps TRBD2 as D (6 bases). The germline V gene has CDR1 MNHEY and CDR2 SVGAGI. The CDR3 length is 15 residues. Trimming pared 2 bases from V and 1 base from J, leaving 8 bases between. CDR3 amino acids: CASSYSSGNTGELFF. The CDR3 coding sequence is TGTGCCAGCAGTTACAGTAGCGGGAACACCGGGGAGCTGTTTTTT.

This clonotype has a handful of counts. V gene TRBV29-1 combines with J gene TRBJ2-7, with 9 positions matching TRBD1. Trimming at V came to 0 bases and at J to 3 bases, leaving 6 bases not matched to a gene. The CDR3 extends over 15 amino acids. Germline loops: CDR1 SQVTM, CDR2 ANQGSEA. CDR3 in DNA: TGCAGCGTTGAAGATGACAGGGGGAGCATCTACGAGCAGTACTTC. This gives the protein CSVEDDRGSIYEQYF.

The chain is built from TRBV15 and TRBJ1-1; D remains ambiguous. Trimming took off 1 base at V and 1 base at J, with 7 bases between the two ends. The CDR3 is made up of 14 amino acids. From germline, CDR1 is LNHNV and CDR2 YYDKDF (reference sequence). The CDR3 reads CATSRAGRNTEAFF. DNA of the CDR3: TGTGCCACCAGCAGAGCGGGTCGGAACACTGAAGCTTTCTTT.

The chain couples TRBV12-5 to TRBJ1-2, with D uncertain. Between the trimmed V and J ends, which lost 9 bases and 4 bases, there was a span of 15 bases. Germline CDR1 and CDR2: LGHNT and FRNRAP. The CDR3 is 13 residues long. The CDR3 spells CASSPSSVYGYTF. CDR3 sequence (DNA): TGTGCTAGCTCTCCCTCTAGCGTCTATGGCTACACCTTC.

The chain links TRBV7-2 to TRBJ1-2; 9 bases align to TRBD1. Trimming cost V 1 base and J 9 bases; bases outside gene matches: 12. Germline V gene data show CDR1 as SGHTA and CDR2 as FQGNSA. The CDR3 is 16 residues long. The CDR3 region has the DNA TGTGCCAGCAGCTTAGATGCGGGACAGGGTTCACTGAGCTACACCTTC. Encoded protein: CASSLDAGQGSLSYTF.

The V call is TRBV28, the J call TRBJ2-7; D is uncertain. The CDR3 contains 13 residues. Trimming took 5 bases from V and 3 from J, leaving 11 bases between them. Germline CDR1 MDHEN, CDR2 SYDVKM. The CDR3 spells CASSPTELYEQYV. The CDR3 bases are TGTGCCAGCAGTCCCACCGAACTCTACGAGCAGTACGTC.

This clonotype appeared many times. The rearrangement uses TRBV7-2 and TRBJ1-1; a weak D match, TRBD1 (6 bases). CDR1 and CDR2 (germline): SGHTA, FQGNSA. With 3 bases removed from V and 3 bases from J, the gap between germline ends came to 17 bases. The CDR3 has 16 residues. This CDR3 is CASSFLQGRLDTEAFF. CDR3 bases: TGTGCCAGCAGCTTCTTGCAGGGGCGGTTAGACACTGAAGCTTTCTTT.

The chain carries TRBV4-1 and TRBJ1-2; the match to TRBD1 covers 8 bases. The junction had 9 bases not matched to a gene; V was cut back by 1 base and J by 2 bases. This CDR3 comprises 17 residues. CDR1 is MGHRA and CDR2 is YSYEKL in the germline V gene. The CDR3 reads CASSQVTRDRLNYGYTF. CDR3 nucleotide sequence: TGCGCCAGCAGCCAAGTTACCCGGGACAGGTTAAACTATGGCTACACCTTC.